This is a list of T cell receptor beta chains from one sample in a study of cytomegalovirus exposure and HLA in healthy donors. Data came from immunoSEQ multiplex PCR; TCRdb stores just in-frame clones and leaves some out. The table records more than 110,000 clones, about 90% of them present only once. The sequencing input was PBMCs. Receptor source: a man between 18 and 29 years old in good health and CMV-seronegative. The CDR3 runs from the conserved cysteine through the conserved F or W. The order of the fields is V gene, J gene, clone size, CDR3 length, D gene, CDR3 DNA, CDR3 protein. D genes are given only for firm matches. Expanded clones get a size class; other rows say once, few or many, or leave the size out.

TRBV5-1	TRBJ2-2	few	16	NA	TGCGCCAGCAGGTATTCCGGGACACCGAACACCGGGGAGCTGTTTTTT	CASRYSGTPNTGELFF
TRBV5-1	TRBJ1-1	NA	13	NA	TGCGCCAGCAGCTCAGAGGGGAACACTGAAGCTTTCTTT	CASSSEGNTEAFF
TRBV15	TRBJ2-7	NA	14	TRBD1	TGTGCCACCAGCAGGGCAGGGGGCAGCGACGAGCAGTACTTC	CATSRAGGSDEQYF
TRBV4-3	TRBJ2-7	NA	15	TRBD2	TGCGCCAGCAGCCAAGAACTAGCGGGAGGAGACGAGCAGTACTTC	CASSQELAGGDEQYF
TRBV5-1	TRBJ2-1	NA	15	TRBD2	TGCGCCAGCAGCTCTCCGGGACTAGGAATCCATGAGCAGTTCTTC	CASSSPGLGIHEQFF
TRBV14	TRBJ2-1	NA	14	NA	TGTGCCAGCAGCCAACGAATCGGGGTAAATGAGCAGTTCTTC	CASSQRIGVNEQFF
TRBV4-2	TRBJ2-1	NA	17	TRBD2	TGTGCCAGCAGCCAAGAATCGAGCGGGAGTCGGTACAATGAGCAGTTCTTC	CASSQESSGSRYNEQFF
TRBV15	TRBJ1-1	NA	13	NA	TGTGCCACCAGCAGGACGCACAGGAATGAAGCTTTCTTT	CATSRTHRNEAFF
TRBV7-2	TRBJ1-2	NA	11	NA	TGTGCCAGCAGCTTAGGGGGGGTTCCTACCTTC	CASSLGGVPTF
TRBV28	TRBJ2-1	NA	11	NA	TGTGCCAGCAGTTCCCGGAATGAGCAGTTCTTC	CASSSRNEQFF
TRBV14	TRBJ2-1	NA	16	TRBD1	TGTGCCAGCAGCCACCTCCCCGGGACAGGGTTTCTTGAGCAGTTCTTC	CASSHLPGTGFLEQFF
TRBV6-6	TRBJ2-7	NA	13	TRBD1	TGTGCCAGCATAGGGACAGGGGACTACGAGCAGTACTTC	CASIGTGDYEQYF
TRBV15	TRBJ1-3	NA	14	NA	TGTGCCACCAGCAGAGACAGGTTTGGAAACACCATATATTTT	CATSRDRFGNTIYF
TRBV6-1	TRBJ1-3	NA	14	TRBD1	TGTGCCAGCAGTCCGGACAGGGGAGGAAACACCATATATTTT	CASSPDRGGNTIYF
TRBV7-9	TRBJ1-5	once	12	TRBD1	TGTGCCAGCAGCTTAGGGGACAGGGCCCAGCATTTT	CASSLGDRAQHF
TRBV28	TRBJ2-1	NA	16	TRBD2	TGTGCCAGCAGTCAGTGGACTAGCGGGAGTTACAATGAGCAGTTCTTC	CASSQWTSGSYNEQFF
TRBV19	TRBJ1-2	NA	14	NA	TGTGCCAGTAGTCGCCCGACAGGCGCCTATGGCTACACCTTC	CASSRPTGAYGYTF
TRBV28	TRBJ2-5	NA	14	NA	TGTGCCAGCAGTATAACCAGGGTCCTGGAGACCCAGTACTTC	CASSITRVLETQYF
TRBV9	TRBJ2-7	NA	14	TRBD2	TGTGCCAGCAGCGTAGGGCGGGGGGGCTACGAGCAGTACTTC	CASSVGRGGYEQYF
TRBV5-1	TRBJ2-2	once	15	TRBD1	TGCGCCAGCAGCTTGCAGACCAGGGGGACCGGGGAGCTGTTTTTT	CASSLQTRGTGELFF
TRBV9	TRBJ2-1	NA	21	TRBD2	TGTGCCAGCACCCCGTTGCCGGGACTAGCGGGAGGGTACGGGGACTACAATGAGCAGTTCTTC	CASTPLPGLAGGYGDYNEQFF
TRBV4-3	TRBJ2-7	NA	19	NA	TGCGCCAGCAGCCATCAATACAGGGGAGGAGGGGGAAGCTCCTACGAGCAGTACTTC	CASSHQYRGGGGSSYEQYF
TRBV12-5	TRBJ1-1	NA	12	NA	TGTGCTAGTGGTTTGGGACAGACTGAAGCTTTCTTT	CASGLGQTEAFF
TRBV19	TRBJ2-1	once	15	NA	TGTGCCAGTAGTAACCCACCGGGCTCCTACAATGAGCAGTTCTTC	CASSNPPGSYNEQFF
TRBV27	TRBJ1-1	NA	14	NA	TGTGCCAGCAGTTTACTTTGGGAGGACACTGAAGCTTTCTTT	CASSLLWEDTEAFF
TRBV13	TRBJ2-7	NA	16	TRBD1	TGTGCCAGCAGCCGTCGGGACAGGGAGTTCTCCTACGAGCAGTACTTC	CASSRRDREFSYEQYF
TRBV27	TRBJ1-5	NA	14	TRBD1	TGTGCCAGCAGTCCAATGGGACAGGGTTTACCCCAGCATTTT	CASSPMGQGLPQHF
TRBV11-2	TRBJ2-1	NA	14	NA	TGTGCCAGCAACCCCTCTAGGGGAGGCAATGAGCAGTTCTTC	CASNPSRGGNEQFF
TRBV5-6	TRBJ2-7	NA	14	TRBD1	TGTGCCAGCAGCTTACAGGGGTCTCACTACGAGCAGTACTTC	CASSLQGSHYEQYF
TRBV11-3	TRBJ1-2	NA	15	TRBD1	TGTGCCAGCAGCCCCTACAGGGGGCTTGACTATGGCTACACCTTC	CASSPYRGLDYGYTF
TRBV11-2	TRBJ2-7	NA	13	TRBD1	TGTGCCAGTGAACCCGGGACAGGGTACGAGCAGTACTTC	CASEPGTGYEQYF
TRBV27	TRBJ2-3	NA	14	TRBD2	TGTGCCAGCAGTCCGGGACTAGGCGCAGATACGCAGTATTTT	CASSPGLGADTQYF
TRBV19	TRBJ2-1	NA	15	NA	TGTGCCAGTAGTATAGCCCAAGGGAGGTACAATGAGCAGTTCTTC	CASSIAQGRYNEQFF
TRBV30	TRBJ2-7	NA	13	NA	TGTGCCTGGAGCTCCCCTCCCCCGTACGAGCAGTACTTC	CAWSSPPPYEQYF
TRBV28	TRBJ2-7	few	13	NA	TGTGCCAGCAGCTCGGGAACGACCTACGAGCAGTACTTC	CASSSGTTYEQYF
TRBV5-6	TRBJ1-1	NA	15	TRBD1	TGTGCCAGCAGCGATCCGGGACAGGGGGCTTCTGAAGCTTTCTTT	CASSDPGQGASEAFF
TRBV2	TRBJ1-4	NA	15	NA	TGTGCCAGCAGTGGATCGGACACAACTAATGAAAAACTGTTTTTT	CASSGSDTTNEKLFF
TRBV21-1	TRBJ1-4	NA	17	NA	TGTGCCAGCAGCAAAGCGCAGGAAGGGGGCTCTGGTGAAAAACTGTTTTTT	CASSKAQEGGSGEKLFF
TRBV25-1	TRBJ1-4	NA	15	NA	TGTGCCAGCAGTGACGGGGAGGGAACTAATGAAAAACTGTTTTTT	CASSDGEGTNEKLFF
TRBV2	TRBJ2-5	once	13	TRBD1	TGTGCCAGCGACCCACAGGGGCAAGAGACCCAGTACTTC	CASDPQGQETQYF
TRBV5-1	TRBJ2-2	few	16	TRBD1	TGCGCCAGCAGCTCGTACTGGACAGGGGGGACCGGGGAGCTGTTTTTT	CASSSYWTGGTGELFF
TRBV7-9	TRBJ2-2	few	14	NA	TGTGCCAGCAGCACTACCTCCGAGGCCGGGGAGCTGTTTTTT	CASSTTSEAGELFF
TRBV18	TRBJ2-6	NA	14	NA	TGTGCCAGCTCCAGGGTGACTGGGGCCAACGTCCTGACTTTC	CASSRVTGANVLTF
TRBV7-2	TRBJ2-3	NA	15	NA	TGTGCCAGCAACCCCTCGGGGGGCCCCTGGGATACGCAGTATTTT	CASNPSGGPWDTQYF
TRBV5-4	TRBJ2-7	NA	14	TRBD1	TGTGCCAGCAGCTCAGGGACAGGGGGGTACGAGCAGTACTTC	CASSSGTGGYEQYF
TRBV7-6	TRBJ2-3	NA	15	NA	TGTGCCAGCAGCTTAGGCACAGAAAACACAGATACGCAGTATTTT	CASSLGTENTDTQYF
TRBV7-9	TRBJ2-1	NA	16	NA	TGTGCCAGCAGCTCCAACCTGGGACTTGGAGACAATGAGCAGTTCTTC	CASSSNLGLGDNEQFF
TRBV28	TRBJ2-1	NA	14	TRBD2	TGTGCCAGCAGACGGACTAGCGGGAGTGATGAGCAGTTCTTC	CASRRTSGSDEQFF
TRBV27	TRBJ2-3	NA	14	NA	TGTGCCAGCAGTCAGGGATCGGGCACAGATACGCAGTATTTT	CASSQGSGTDTQYF
TRBV5-1	TRBJ1-1	NA	12	TRBD1	TGCGCCAGCAGCTTGCAGGGGGCTGAAGCTTTCTTT	CASSLQGAEAFF
TRBV21-1	TRBJ1-5	NA	14	NA	TGTGCCAGTCGACAGATCTATAGCAATCAGCCCCAGCATTTT	CASRQIYSNQPQHF
TRBV7-7	TRBJ2-1	NA	17	TRBD2	TGTGCCAGCAGCTTAGGTAGCGGGTCGGACTACAGCAATGAGCAGTTCTTC	CASSLGSGSDYSNEQFF
TRBV7-6	TRBJ1-1	NA	14	NA	TGTGCCAGCAGCTCCACGTCCTGGGGCGACGGGGCTTTCTTT	CASSSTSWGDGAFF
TRBV18	TRBJ1-4	NA	21	TRBD1	TGTGCCAGCTCGCTCCGGGACAGAAGGCGGATCGAGAGTGCAACTAATGAAAAACTGTTTTTT	CASSLRDRRRIESATNEKLFF
TRBV9	TRBJ2-6	NA	16	TRBD1	TGTGCCAGCAGCGGGGACAGGGCATCTGGGGCCAACGTCCTGACTTTC	CASSGDRASGANVLTF